The 2 T cell receptor beta chains presented below share a single source sample, sequenced in a study of early T cells in non-severe SARS-CoV-2 infection. TCRdb re-analysed the 5' RACE reads in MiXCR, keeping a single row per CDR3 protein. There are about 26,000 distinct CDR3 sequences in the sample; roughly 4.1% occur only once, and about 5.6% lies in the top ten. Material: whole blood. The receptors were gathered from an adult who was a healthcare worker with PCR-confirmed SARS-CoV-2 infection or an uninfected control (not recorded which).

This clonotype was seen repeatedly, ten times or more. The chain combines TRBV7-2 with TRBJ1-1, with 7 nucleotides matching TRBD1. The CDR3 length is 15 residues. CDR1 is SGHTA and CDR2 is FQGNSA in the germline V gene. V dropped 5 bases and J dropped 1; count of bases not matched to a gene: 7. The CDR3 loop reads CASSLVGGRNTEAFF. The DNA for the CDR3 is TGTGCCAGCAGCCTCGTAGGGGGCCGGAACACTGAAGCTTTCTTT.

This clonotype was observed many times. V is TRBV11-2 and J is TRBJ2-3; 7 positions match TRBD1. The CDR3 has 15 residues. The germline gives CDR1 SGHAT, CDR2 FQNNGV. After removal of 0 bases from V and 7 bases from J, the junction contained 7 bases not matched to a gene. The CDR3 DNA reads TGTGCCAGCAGCTTAGATCGACAGGGAATAAATACGCAGTATTTT. Translated: CASSLDRQGINTQYF.